This entry is about one T cell receptor beta chain. These data originate in a study of CD8 T cells in Susac syndrome. The CD8+ and CD4+ T cells were isolated magnetically using a negative isolation approach, whereas the TEMRA cells were enriched by FACS. Random hexamers were used to reverse transcribe roughly 0.45 to 1 ug of RNA. The amplification used immunoSEQ multiplex PCR on TCR beta CDR3; it spanned 54 Vbeta and 13 Jbeta. MiXCR was run by TCRdb on the immunoSEQ multiplex PCR reads, yielding one entry per CDR3 protein. The profile shows 150,000 to 250,000 distinct CDR3 sequences, about 95% of them singletons. V was pared by 1 base and J by 4 bases, with 10 bases between. The CDR3 consists of 13 residues. From germline, CDR1 is DFQATT and CDR2 SNEGSKA (reference sequence).

Sequencing was performed on CD4+ T cells from PBMCs. This chain joins TRBV20-1 and TRBJ1-2; TRBD1 might be the D (6 bases). The sequence derives from a human donor with multiple sclerosis. The DNA of the CDR3 is TGCAGTGCTAGAGCAGGGGATCCCTATGGCTACACCTTC. Residues: CSARAGDPYGYTF.